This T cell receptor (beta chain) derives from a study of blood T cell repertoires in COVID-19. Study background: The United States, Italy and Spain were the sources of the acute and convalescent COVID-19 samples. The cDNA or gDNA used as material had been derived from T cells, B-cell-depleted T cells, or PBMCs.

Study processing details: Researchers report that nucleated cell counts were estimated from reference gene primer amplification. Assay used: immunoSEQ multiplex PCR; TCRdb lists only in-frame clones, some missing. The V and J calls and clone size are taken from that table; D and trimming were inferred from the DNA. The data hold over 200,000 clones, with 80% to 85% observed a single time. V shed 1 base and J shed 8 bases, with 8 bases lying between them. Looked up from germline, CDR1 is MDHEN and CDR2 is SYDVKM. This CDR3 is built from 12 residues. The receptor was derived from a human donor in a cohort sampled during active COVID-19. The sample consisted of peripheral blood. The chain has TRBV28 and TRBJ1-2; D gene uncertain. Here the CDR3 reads CASSLLERGYTF. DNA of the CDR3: TGTGCCAGCAGTTTATTGGAGCGCGGCTACACCTTC.